The 3 T cell receptor beta chains presented below share a single source sample, sequenced in a study of blood T cell repertoires in COVID-19. Clones were sequenced by immunoSEQ multiplex PCR, and TCRdb holds only the in-frame ones, with some missing. This table has 210,000 or so clones, about 83% appearing once. The sequencing sample was made of peripheral blood. These receptors all stem from a woman in her forties or fifties with active or convalescent COVID-19.

The rearrangement joins TRBV7-3 to TRBJ2-3; D is unresolved. This CDR3 contains 14 residues. Germline CDR1 is SGHTA and CDR2 is FQGTGA. V lost 0 bases and J 4 bases, leaving 8 bases between the germline ends. DNA for the CDR3: TGTGCCAGCAGCTTAACATATGGAGCAGATACGCAGTATTTT. The encoded protein is CASSLTYGADTQYF. Based on the CDR3 plus reference TRBV7-3 and TRBJ2-3, the full variable domain is GAGVSQTPSNKVTEKGKYVELRCDPISGHTALYWYRQSLGQGPEFLIYFQGTGAADDSGLPNDRFFAVRPEGSVSTLKIQRTERGDSAVYLCASSLTYGADTQYFGPGTRLTVL.

This CDR3 is CASSPFSGDPTDTQYF. CDR3 DNA sequence: TGTGCCAGCAGCCCTTTCTCGGGGGACCCCACAGATACGCAGTATTTT. This rearrangement joins TRBV5-6 to TRBJ2-3; D might be TRBD2 (6 bases). Germline lookup yields CDR1 SGHDT and CDR2 YYEEEE. The CDR3 is made up of 16 amino acids. With 4 bases removed from V and 2 bases from J, the gap between germline ends came to 17 bases.

This chain links TRBV7-9 with TRBJ2-1; TRBD2 matches at 7 bases. This CDR3 comprises 15 residues. V lost 7 bases to trimming and J lost 2 bases; unmatched junction nucleotides: 8. Germline assignment: CDR1 SEHNR and CDR2 FQNEAQ (reference sequence). CDR3 sequence: CASTPSGKAYNEQFF. The CDR3 coding sequence is TGTGCCAGCACCCCGAGCGGGAAGGCCTACAATGAGCAGTTCTTC.